These 19 T cell receptor beta chains were sequenced from one sample in a study of Ad26.COV2.S vaccination and SARS-CoV-2 variants. This table comes from immunoSEQ multiplex PCR, and its TCRdb copy is limited to in-frame clones, with some not included. Altogether 300,000 to 450,000 clones are present, about 91% being singletons, with the ten largest covering about 3.8%. The starting material was peripheral blood, obtained after recovery from COVID-19. All receptors come from a human donor who had recovered from COVID-19.

This chain connects TRBV19 to TRBJ1-1; D is unresolved. The length of the CDR3 is 15 residues. In germline, CDR1 is LNHDA, CDR2 SQIVND (reference sequence). The ends were cut back, 2 bases at V and 4 bases at J, with 14 bases in the middle. The DNA of the CDR3 is TGTGCCAGTAGTATATTTCGGGGTAGAGGCACTGAAGCTTTCTTT. This translates into CASSIFRGRGTEAFF. The full variable domain, in which reference TRBV19 and TRBJ1-1 provide the parts outside the CDR3, is DGGITQSPKYLFRKEGQNVTLSCEQNLNHDAMYWYRQDPGQGLRLIYYSQIVNDFQKGDIAEGYSVSREKKESFPLTVTSAQKNPTAFYLCASSIFRGRGTEAFFGQGTRLTVV.

The J gene is TRBJ2-1, the V gene TRBV9; 8 positions match TRBD1. The CDR3 has 16 amino acids. In germline, CDR1 is SGDLS, CDR2 YYNGEE. J gave up 1 base and V 4 bases, and 7 bases lay outside the gene matches. The CDR3 here is CASSPQDRVSYNEQFF. In DNA, the CDR3 is TGTGCCAGCAGCCCTCAGGACAGGGTATCCTACAATGAGCAGTTCTTC.

The chain combines TRBV29-1 with TRBJ1-1; D is possibly TRBD1 (5 bases). Germline V gene data show CDR1 as SQVTM and CDR2 as ANQGSEA. The length of the CDR3 is 13 residues. Trimming pared 3 bases from V and 0 bases from J, leaving 8 bases between. CDR3 nucleotide sequence: TGCAGCGTTGAGGGGCTCCTGAACACTGAAGCTTTCTTT. Encoded protein: CSVEGLLNTEAFF.

The V and J genes are TRBV6-5 and TRBJ1-1; the D is unclear. This CDR3 has 13 amino acids. Germline lookup yields CDR1 MNHEY and CDR2 SVGAGI. V lost 5 bases and J lost 1, with 8 bases in between. The CDR3, as DNA: TGTGCCAGCAGTACTTCCGCGAACACTGAAGCTTTCTTT. Translating gives CASSTSANTEAFF.

The V and J genes are TRBV10-3 and TRBJ2-2; 9 bases fit TRBD1. The length of the CDR3 is 16 residues. Germline CDR1 ENHRY, CDR2 SYGVKD. The V segment lost 6 bases and the J segment 2 bases; nucleotides outside the gene matches: 7. The CDR3 reads CAIRPGQGLNTGELFF. The CDR3 nucleotides read TGTGCCATCAGACCGGGACAGGGACTCAACACCGGGGAGCTGTTTTTT.

V gene TRBV5-6 combines with J gene TRBJ2-1, with 7 bases lining up with TRBD1. This CDR3 has 14 amino acids. V was pared by 3 bases and J by 5 bases, with 5 bases of the junction left unmatched. Germline loops: CDR1 SGHDT, CDR2 YYEEEE. CDR3 sequence: CASSWGTDDNEQFF. CDR3 bases: TGTGCCAGCAGCTGGGGGACAGATGACAATGAGCAGTTCTTC.

This chain's CDR3 is CASSLRVRENTEAFF. The CDR3 DNA reads TGTGCCAGCAGCTTGCGGGTCAGAGAGAACACTGAAGCTTTCTTT. The genes are TRBV7-9 and TRBJ1-1; D gene ambiguous. The germline V and J ends were trimmed by 3 bases and 1 base, with 12 bases remaining between them. From germline, CDR1 is SEHNR and CDR2 FQNEAQ (reference sequence). The CDR3 has 15 amino acids.

J is TRBJ2-2 and V is TRBV27; 10 positions agree with TRBD1. CDR3 length: 15 residues. V trimming: 5 bases; J trimming: 7 bases; junction bases outside the gene matches: 7. CDR1 MNHEY and CDR2 SMNVEV come from the germline V gene (reference sequence). The CDR3 DNA follows: TGTGCCAGCAGTCCCCGGACAGGGGGGGTCGGGGAGCTGTTTTTT. It codes for CASSPRTGGVGELFF.

V is TRBV27 and J is TRBJ2-7; tentative D call: TRBD1 (5 bases). In germline, CDR1 is MNHEY, CDR2 SMNVEV (reference sequence). The CDR3 sequence is 13 residues long. The V end lost 7 bases, the J end lost 5 bases, and 15 bases lay between the germline ends. This chain's CDR3 is CASTGQGHNEQYF. CDR3 DNA: TGTGCCAGCACCGGCCAGGGTCACAACGAGCAGTACTTC.

J is TRBJ1-2 and V is TRBV5-6; possibly TRBD1 for D (5 bases). The CDR3 runs to 14 residues. The germline V and J ends were trimmed by 0 bases and 8 bases, with 14 bases remaining between them. Germline-derived CDR1 and CDR2 are SGHDT and YYEEEE. In DNA form, the CDR3 reads TGTGCCAGCAGCTTGGGCGGGGCCATGGGGGGCTACACCTTC. Amino acid sequence: CASSLGGAMGGYTF.

The V gene is TRBV2, the J gene TRBJ2-5, with D perhaps matching TRBD2 (6 bases). Trimming left V 9 bases short and J 0 bases short, with 11 bases between. The CDR3 totals 13 residues. CDR1 and CDR2 from the germline V gene are SNHLY and FYNNEI. CDR3 DNA: TGTGCCAGTAATCGGGGGTACCAAGAGACCCAGTACTTC. It codes for CASNRGYQETQYF. Supplemented by reference TRBV2 and TRBJ2-5, the full variable domain reads EPEVTQTPSHQVTQMGQEVILRCVPISNHLYFYWYRQILGQKVEFLVSFYNNEISEKSEIFDDQFSVERPDGSNFTLKIRSTKLEDSAMYFCASNRGYQETQYFGPGTRLLVL.

This chain connects TRBV10-3 to TRBJ1-2; D remains ambiguous. This CDR3 is built from 14 residues. CDR1 is ENHRY, CDR2 SYGVKD, per germline. Trimming stripped 3 bases from V and 4 bases from J, with 12 bases between. CDR3 DNA sequence: TGTGCCATCAGTGAAGGTGGGAGGCCCTATGGCTACACCTTC. Protein product: CAISEGGRPYGYTF.

This chain links TRBV6-5 with TRBJ1-5; unclear D gene. The ends were cut back, 4 bases at V and 7 bases at J, with 8 bases in the middle. Germline V gene lookup returns CDR1 MNHEY and CDR2 SVGAGI. The CDR3 extends over 12 amino acids. The CDR3 sequence: CASSWEGQPQHF. DNA for the CDR3: TGTGCCAGCAGTTGGGAAGGGCAGCCCCAGCATTTT.

This sequence joins TRBV2 and TRBJ1-5, with a weak D call TRBD1 (5 bases). The V and J ends lost 3 bases and 2 bases respectively, with 11 bases between them. There are 15 residues in the CDR3. Germline V lookup: CDR1 SNHLY, CDR2 FYNNEI. The CDR3 nucleotides are TGTGCCAGCAGTGACGGACACCGCCGCAATCAGCCCCAGCATTTT. It yields the protein CASSDGHRRNQPQHF. Using reference TRBV2 and TRBJ1-5 for the parts outside the CDR3, the full variable domain is EPEVTQTPSHQVTQMGQEVILRCVPISNHLYFYWYRQILGQKVEFLVSFYNNEISEKSEIFDDQFSVERPDGSNFTLKIRSTKLEDSAMYFCASSDGHRRNQPQHFGDGTRLSIL.

The chain has TRBV5-5 and TRBJ1-5, with unresolved D. Germline V gene sequence: CDR1 SGHKS, CDR2 YYEKEE (reference sequence). The CDR3 is 17 residues long. Trimming cost V 4 bases and J 0 bases, with 17 bases left between them. The CDR3 loop reads CASSPVGEGYSNQPQHF. CDR3 DNA: TGTGCCAGCAGCCCCGTAGGTGAGGGTTATAGCAATCAGCCCCAGCATTTT.

The V gene is TRBV19, the J gene TRBJ1-1, with a tentative D call TRBD1 (5 bases). CDR1 is LNHDA and CDR2 is SQIVND in the germline V gene (reference sequence). The V and J ends lost 6 bases and 0 bases respectively, with 17 bases between them. The CDR3 sequence is 16 residues long. DNA for the CDR3: TGTGCCAGTAGGGGGACCTTTACCGCAATGAACACTGAAGCTTTCTTT. It yields the protein CASRGTFTAMNTEAFF.

This clone turned up a few times. The chain uses TRBV3-1 (or the pseudogene TRBV3-2) and TRBJ1-1; 8 nucleotides line up with TRBD1. Germline CDR1 LGHDT, CDR2 YNNKEL (reference sequence). The CDR3 consists of 16 residues. The V gene end was trimmed by 4 bases and the J gene end by 5 bases; junction bases not matched to a gene: 12. The CDR3 region is CASSPGPGQGWTEAFF. The CDR3 nucleotides read TGTGCCAGCAGCCCAGGCCCCGGACAGGGTTGGACTGAAGCTTTCTTT.

CDR3 loop: CASSLSAGGPYEQYF. The CDR3 DNA reads as TGCGCCAGCAGCTTGTCGGCAGGGGGTCCCTACGAGCAGTACTTC. The chain carries TRBV5-1 and TRBJ2-7; 7 bases are shared with TRBD1. The trim removed 1 base at V and 2 bases at J, leaving 6 bases unmatched. From germline, CDR1 is SGHRS and CDR2 YFSETQ. The CDR3 is 15 amino acids.

This chain joins TRBV10-1 and TRBJ2-7; possible D gene TRBD1, 6 bases. Germline values: CDR1 WNHNN, CDR2 SYGVQD (reference sequence). The CDR3 contains 13 residues. V gave up 7 bases and J gave up 0 bases, with 10 bases separating them. The CDR3 sequence: CASNKGDSYEQYF. In nucleotides, the CDR3 is TGCGCCAGCAATAAGGGGGACTCCTACGAGCAGTACTTC.